The present entry profiles one T cell receptor beta chain with its context. Its antigen is currently unknown. Germline V CDR1 and CDR2: GTSNPN, SVGIG (reference sequence). This CDR3 is built from 15 residues. Trimming removed 0 bases at V and 8 bases at J, with 19 bases between. This entry comes from a study of PD-1 blockade in classical Hodgkin lymphoma. Repertoires were generated with immunoSEQ multiplex PCR, while TCRdb's copy carries only in-frame clones and drops some. The sample holds roughly 41,000 clones, over 70% seen once. The study, taken as a whole, reports: Differences between repertoires have undefined causes, possibly disease activity or prior therapy. CD4+ TCR diversity rose significantly by C4D1, and CD8+ TCR diversity did not. Complete responders showed a baseline diversity that resembled the diversity of newly diagnosed patients.

Autologous stem cell transplantation was followed by relapse in every patient, and brentuximab vedotin exposure varied. V gene TRBV30 combines with J gene TRBJ1-2; D might be TRBD1 (5 bases). The receptor's source is a human donor with classical Hodgkin lymphoma. Sample: peripheral blood mononuclear cells (PBMCs), taken at baseline. CDR3 bases: TGTGCCTGGAGTGTACGGGGAGGGGCAATAGGAGGCTACACCTTC. Translating it yields CAWSVRGGAIGGYTF.